These 32 T cell receptor beta chains originate from one sample sequenced in a study of shared clonotypes between healthy human individuals. Profiled with immunoSEQ multiplex PCR; TCRdb holds only in-frame clones, not every one. The repertoire holds over 2 million clones, with approximately 94% as singletons. CD8 cells classed as naive were CD45RO-negative and positively selected for CCR7, excluding terminally differentiated effector memory CD45RA+ cells. The sample taken for sequencing was naive CD8+ T cells sorted from blood. The receptors here all came from a young man in good health.

The V and J genes are TRBV10-1 and TRBJ2-5; 12 bases align to TRBD2. CDR3 length equals 16 residues. Germline V gives CDR1 WNHNN, CDR2 SYGVQD (reference sequence). The J segment lost 2 bases and the V segment lost 3 bases, leaving 4 bases of the junction unmatched. The chain's CDR3 is CASSDGLAGNQETQYF. The CDR3, as DNA: TGCGCCAGCAGTGATGGACTAGCGGGGAATCAAGAGACCCAGTACTTC.

The sample holds one count of this clone. CDR3 amino acids: CAWSGWTEDGNEQFF. CDR3 sequence (DNA): TGTGCCTGGAGCGGATGGACAGAGGATGGCAATGAGCAGTTCTTC. The chain carries TRBV30 and TRBJ2-1, with a possible D match to TRBD1 (6 bases). This CDR3 is built from 15 residues. Germline V CDR1 and CDR2: GTSNPN, SVGIG (reference sequence). V shed 3 bases and J shed 6 bases, with 18 bases lying between them. Looking up the rest from reference TRBV30 and TRBJ2-1 gives the full variable domain: SQTIHQWPATLVQPVGSPLSLECTVEGTSNPNLYWYRQAAGRGLQLLFYSVGIGQISSEVPQNLSASRPQDRQFILSSKKLLLSDSGFYLCAWSGWTEDGNEQFFGPGTRLTVL.

A word on this clone: This sample also contains other DNA sequences that code for the same CDR3. The CDR3 DNA is TGCGCCAGCAGCCCGGTGACCGGGGAGCTGTTTTTT. Translated, it gives CASSPVTGELFF. The V and J genes are TRBV5-1 and TRBJ2-2, with D unresolved. Trimming took 4 bases from V and 5 from J, leaving 6 bases between them. Germline V CDR1 and CDR2: SGHRS, YFSETQ. The CDR3 loop spans 12 amino acids.

V gene TRBV7-6 combines with J gene TRBJ2-1; D gene uncertain. V was clipped by 1 base and J by 8 bases, with 9 bases between them. CDR1 is SGHVS and CDR2 is FNYEAQ in the germline V gene. This CDR3 has 13 amino acids. In nucleotides, the CDR3 is TGTGCCAGCAGCTTAGATCCAATCGATGAGCAGTTCTTC. Translated: CASSLDPIDEQFF. Looking up the rest from reference TRBV7-6 and TRBJ2-1 gives the full variable domain: GAGVSQSPRYKVTKRGQDVALRCDPISGHVSLYWYRQALGQGPEFLTYFNYEAQQDKSGLPNDRFSAERPEGSISTLTIQRTEQRDSAMYRCASSLDPIDEQFFGPGTRLTVL.

This chain links TRBV5-8 with TRBJ2-7; 8 bases agree with TRBD2. J was trimmed by 2 bases and V by 0 bases; bases with no gene match: 4. This CDR3 region has 15 residues. CDR1 is SGHTS, CDR2 YDEGEE, per germline. The CDR3 sequence: CASSLDSGAPYEQYF. As DNA, the CDR3 is TGTGCCAGCAGCTTGGATAGCGGGGCCCCCTACGAGCAGTACTTC.

With regard to this clone: This specimen includes other DNA sequences encoding the same CDR3. J is TRBJ2-7 and V is TRBV29-1; TRBD1 is a possible D gene (6 bases). V was trimmed by 5 bases and J by 0 bases, leaving 8 bases between them. Germline assignment: CDR1 SQVTM and CDR2 ANQGSEA. The length of the CDR3 is 12 residues. CDR3 region: CSVMTGSYEQYF. Written as DNA, the CDR3 is TGCAGCGTTATGACAGGCTCCTACGAGCAGTACTTC.

The V gene is TRBV28, the J gene TRBJ2-2; TRBD1 is a possible D gene (6 bases). Germline-derived CDR1 and CDR2 are MDHEN and SYDVKM. CDR3 length: 14 residues. V was trimmed by 6 bases and J by 0 bases, leaving 8 bases between them. CDR3 loop: CASRDRPNTGELFF. CDR3 nucleotide sequence: TGTGCCAGCAGGGACAGACCGAACACCGGGGAGCTGTTTTTT.

The genes are TRBV11-2 and TRBJ2-2; D call uncertain. V was pared by 1 base and J by 6 bases, with 6 bases between. The germline V gene encodes CDR1 SGHAT and CDR2 FQNNGV. This CDR3 region has 13 residues. The chain's CDR3 is CASSLGIPGELFF. The CDR3 nucleotides are TGTGCCAGCAGCTTAGGAATCCCCGGGGAGCTGTTTTTT.

The genes are TRBV4-3 and TRBJ2-7, with 11 nucleotides matching TRBD1. Germline loops: CDR1 LGHNA, CDR2 YSLEER. The CDR3 runs to 17 residues. V dropped 1 base and J dropped 5; count of bases not matched to a gene: 10. Here the CDR3 DNA reads TGCGCCAGCAGCCAAGGCCCGGGACAGGGGGTCGTAAACGAGCAGTACTTC. Translating gives CASSQGPGQGVVNEQYF.

The chain carries TRBV28 and TRBJ2-3; TRBD1 aligns across 8 bases. J lost 5 bases, V lost 1 base, and 5 bases had no gene match. The CDR3 contains 15 residues. The germline CDR1 and CDR2 sequences are MDHEN and SYDVKM. CDR3 DNA: TGTGCCAGCAGTTTATCGGACAGGGAGGTAGATACGCAGTATTTT. It specifies CASSLSDREVDTQYF.

The rearrangement links TRBV5-6 to TRBJ1-4; D not certain. The CDR3 runs to 14 residues. V was cut by 4 bases and J by 4 bases, with 11 bases left in between. Germline V gene lookup returns CDR1 SGHDT and CDR2 YYEEEE. This CDR3 is CASSDGGLNEKLFF. The DNA of the CDR3 is TGTGCCAGCAGCGACGGCGGACTTAATGAAAAACTGTTTTTT.

The CDR3 DNA follows: TGTGCCAGCAGCTGGATGGACAGCTCCTACGAGCAGTACTTC. Encoded protein: CASSWMDSSYEQYF. This sequence joins TRBV13 and TRBJ2-7; D is possibly TRBD1 (6 bases). The V end lost 4 bases, the J end lost 0 bases, and 10 bases lay between the germline ends. The CDR3 has 14 residues. Germline V gene sequence: CDR1 PRHDT, CDR2 FYEKMQ (reference sequence).

The rearrangement links TRBV5-1 to TRBJ2-6; D not certain. Trimming cost V 4 bases and J 0 bases, with 11 bases left between them. Germline V gives CDR1 SGHRS, CDR2 YFSETQ. The CDR3 loop spans 16 amino acids. The CDR3 spells CASSLQYSSGANVLTF. The CDR3 coding sequence is TGCGCCAGCAGCCTGCAATACAGCTCTGGGGCCAACGTCCTGACTTTC.

This rearrangement joins TRBV4-3 to TRBJ2-3, with unresolved D. CDR1 LGHNA and CDR2 YSLEER come from the germline V gene. Trimming cost V 0 bases and J 0 bases, with 7 bases left between them. The CDR3 is made up of 15 amino acids. CDR3 in amino acids: CASSQDLLSTDTQYF. CDR3 DNA sequence: TGCGCCAGCAGCCAAGATTTACTTAGCACAGATACGCAGTATTTT.

This clone was observed a single time. This chain joins TRBV5-4 and TRBJ2-3; 12 nucleotides match TRBD2. CDR3 size: 18 residues. The trim removed 2 bases at V and 4 bases at J, leaving 11 bases unmatched. Per the germline V gene, CDR1 is SGHNT and CDR2 is YYREEE (reference sequence). CDR3 nucleotides: TGTGCCAGCAGCTTAAGGACTAGCGGGAACCTTTTGGCAGATACGCAGTATTTT. Residues: CASSLRTSGNLLADTQYF.

V is TRBV28 and J is TRBJ1-2; the D gene is possibly TRBD1 (5 bases). Germline V lookup: CDR1 MDHEN, CDR2 SYDVKM. Deletions cut 4 bases from V and 4 bases from J, with 16 bases between. The CDR3 has 15 residues. The CDR3 DNA reads as TGTGCCAGCAGTTCCCCCCTCGACAGATTCTATGGCTACACCTTC. Translated, it gives CASSSPLDRFYGYTF.

This clone was seen ten or more times. CDR3 nucleotides: TGTGCAAGTCCCTCCTGCCGGACAGGAGGGGAGCATACGCAGTATTTT. The encoded protein is CASPSCRTGGEHTQYF. The chain uses TRBV12-2 and TRBJ2-3; no check of the table's D call, TRBD1, against the DNA was made. TRBV12-2 is labeled a pseudogene. The CDR3 loop spans 16 amino acids.

Only one count was recorded for this clone. The rearrangement links TRBV6-5 to TRBJ2-1; weak D call: TRBD2 (6 bases). The V end lost 0 bases, the J end lost 12 bases, and 12 bases lay between the germline ends. This CDR3 is built from 13 residues. Germline V gene sequence: CDR1 MNHEY, CDR2 SVGAGI. DNA of the CDR3: TGTGCCAGCAGTTACTCGGGGGGAAGGCGGCAGTTCTTC. Amino acid sequence: CASSYSGGRRQFF.

This rearrangement joins TRBV6-5 to TRBJ1-2; D is ambiguous. CDR1 is MNHEY and CDR2 is SVGAGI in the germline V gene. This CDR3 has 14 amino acids. The V and J ends lost 6 bases and 4 bases respectively, with 15 bases between them. The CDR3 sequence: CASRPDGTFYGYTF. The CDR3 DNA is TGTGCCAGCAGGCCGGACGGAACTTTCTATGGCTACACCTTC.

The chain is built from TRBV6-5 and TRBJ2-3; the D gene is possibly TRBD2 (6 bases). V was pared by 5 bases and J by 0 bases, with 6 bases between. From germline, CDR1 is MNHEY and CDR2 SVGAGI. The CDR3 covers 13 residues. This chain's CDR3 is CASSSGSTDTQYF. The CDR3 DNA reads TGTGCCAGCAGTAGCGGGAGCACAGATACGCAGTATTTT.

This clone has just one count. The chain combines TRBV4-1 with TRBJ1-1; D is unresolved. The germline V gene has CDR1 MGHRA and CDR2 YSYEKL. Trimming removed 0 bases at V and 3 bases at J, with 8 bases between. CDR3 size: 14 residues. DNA of the CDR3: TGCGCCAGCAGCCAAGATGAGGGCCACACTGAAGCTTTCTTT. This encodes CASSQDEGHTEAFF.

The V and J genes are TRBV4-1 and TRBJ1-2; possible D gene TRBD1, 6 bases. Between the trimmed V and J ends, which lost 2 bases and 10 bases, there was a span of 11 bases. Germline-derived CDR1 and CDR2 are MGHRA and YSYEKL. The CDR3 has 12 amino acids. DNA of the CDR3: TGCGCCAGCAGCCAAACAGGGATCTACTACACCTTC. Encoded protein: CASSQTGIYYTF.

In its sample, this clone was seen once. The chain is built from TRBV4-1 and TRBJ2-7; 12 nucleotides agree with TRBD1. Germline lookup yields CDR1 MGHRA and CDR2 YSYEKL. The V segment lost 2 bases and the J segment 7 bases; nucleotides outside the gene matches: 6. The CDR3 length is 15 residues. The CDR3: CASSQTGQGAREQYF. In DNA form, the CDR3 reads TGCGCCAGCAGCCAAACGGGACAGGGGGCTCGGGAGCAGTACTTC.

This chain uses TRBV11-2 with TRBJ2-7; the match to TRBD2 covers 9 bases. Germline V CDR1 and CDR2: SGHAT, FQNNGV. After removal of 2 bases from V and 4 bases from J, the junction contained 6 bases not matched to a gene. This CDR3 has 15 residues. CDR3 nucleotides: TGTGCCAGCAGCTTATTTAGCGGGAGTATTTACGAGCAGTACTTC. It translates to CASSLFSGSIYEQYF.

V is TRBV7-6 and J is TRBJ1-4; no firm D call. Germline CDR1 and CDR2: SGHVS and FNYEAQ. The CDR3 totals 17 residues. V lost 1 base, J lost 3 bases, and 15 bases lay in between. The DNA for the CDR3 is TGTGCCAGCAGCTTAGAATCTCAGCACGTAGCTAATGAAAAACTGTTTTTT. Protein sequence: CASSLESQHVANEKLFF.

This rearrangement joins TRBV6-6 to TRBJ2-5; D ambiguous. The CDR3 totals 15 residues. V lost 4 bases and J 5 bases, leaving 17 bases between the germline ends. Germline lookup yields CDR1 MNHNY and CDR2 SVGAGI (reference sequence). As DNA, the CDR3 is TGTGCCAGCAGTTTCCCCGACATATTATCCGAGACCCAGTACTTC. Its protein is CASSFPDILSETQYF.

This CDR3 reads CASRAGSAGYTF. CDR3 coding DNA: TGCGCCAGCAGGGCGGGAAGCGCAGGCTACACCTTC. The rearrangement links TRBV10-2 to TRBJ1-2; D is undetermined. V was trimmed by 6 bases and J by 8 bases, leaving 13 bases between them. The CDR3 length is 12 residues. Looked up from germline, CDR1 is WSHSY and CDR2 is SAAADI.

The chain is built from TRBV7-9 and TRBJ2-5; 8 bases fit TRBD1. V gave up 6 bases and J gave up 3 bases; unmatched junction bases: 9. CDR1 and CDR2 from the germline V gene are SEHNR and FQNEAQ (reference sequence). The CDR3 is 15 amino acids. CDR3 region: CASSEGAGGEETQYF. CDR3 bases: TGTGCCAGCAGTGAAGGCGCAGGGGGCGAAGAGACCCAGTACTTC.

The rearrangement joins TRBV28 to TRBJ1-4; D remains unclear. There are 16 residues in the CDR3. Germline V gene data show CDR1 as MDHEN and CDR2 as SYDVKM. The V and J ends lost 7 bases and 1 base respectively, with 16 bases between them. CDR3 protein: CASTSGPELTNEKLFF. As DNA, the CDR3 is TGTGCCAGCACCTCCGGACCGGAGCTAACTAATGAAAAACTGTTTTTT. Drawing the rest from reference TRBV28 and TRBJ1-4, the complete variable domain is DVKVTQSSRYLVKRTGEKVFLECVQDMDHENMFWYRQDPGLGLRLIYFSYDVKMKEKGDIPEGYSVSREKKERFSLILESASTNQTSMYLCASTSGPELTNEKLFFGSGTQLSVL.

The V gene is TRBV4-3, the J gene TRBJ2-5; D is ambiguous. The CDR3 covers 15 residues. Per germline, CDR1 LGHNA and CDR2 YSLEER. V was cut by 0 bases and J by 1 base, with 9 bases left in between. CDR3 protein: CASSQDITFQETQYF. In nucleotides, the CDR3 is TGCGCCAGCAGCCAAGACATCACGTTCCAAGAGACCCAGTACTTC.

The chain recombines TRBV30 with TRBJ2-3; weak D call: TRBD1 (5 bases). The CDR3 has 14 residues. In germline, CDR1 is GTSNPN, CDR2 SVGIG (reference sequence). The V end lost 7 bases, the J end lost 4 bases, and 18 bases lay between the germline ends. CDR3 amino acids: CAFSDSPGSDTQYF. The CDR3 nucleotides read TGTGCCTTCTCCGACAGTCCCGGATCAGATACGCAGTATTTT.

The chain couples TRBV5-6 to TRBJ2-7; 8 positions agree with TRBD1. Trimming removed 4 bases from V and 5 bases from J; junction bases left unmatched: 11. This CDR3 has 15 residues. Germline CDR1 is SGHDT and CDR2 is YYEEEE. CDR3 sequence: CASSPWTGSFHEQYF. DNA for the CDR3: TGTGCCAGCAGCCCCTGGACAGGGTCTTTCCACGAGCAGTACTTC.